A selection of T cell receptor beta chains follows, all from one sample in a study of persistence of HIV-infected CD4 T cells. No cognate antigen is known for these TCRs. Clones were read by immunoSEQ multiplex PCR, and TCRdb kept only the in-frame ones, dropping some. The repertoire consists of 30,000 to 45,000 clones, with 82% occurring once and the leading ten covering roughly 1%. This sample comprised cultured CD4+ T cells from PBMCs, obtained from a patient who received antiretroviral therapy. The receptors were sampled from an adult with HIV. The donor label of this sample is uncertain. The CDR3 runs from the conserved cysteine through the conserved F or W. Fields, in order: CDR3 DNA, CDR3 protein, J gene, V gene, D gene, clone size. The D gene is left open where the match is weak. A row's size may be missing; if present it is once, few, many or a size class.

cdr3_nt: TGTGCCAGCACCAGGGGTAGCTCCTACGAGCAGTACTTC; cdr3_aa: CASTRGSSYEQYF; j_call: TRBJ2-7; v_call: TRBV6-5; d_call: NA; clone_size: NA
cdr3_nt: TGTGCCAGCAGCTTATCGGGGGGGTACACAGATACGCAGTATTTT; cdr3_aa: CASSLSGGYTDTQYF; j_call: TRBJ2-3; v_call: TRBV7-3; d_call: TRBD2; clone_size: NA
cdr3_nt: TGTGCCAGCAGCTTGGGGGGATATAGCAATCAGCCCCAGCATTTT; cdr3_aa: CASSLGGYSNQPQHF; j_call: TRBJ1-5; v_call: TRBV5-5; d_call: NA; clone_size: NA
cdr3_nt: TGTGCCAGCAGTGCCTCCTCCTACAATGAGCAGTTCTTC; cdr3_aa: CASSASSYNEQFF; j_call: TRBJ2-1; v_call: TRBV27; d_call: NA; clone_size: NA
cdr3_nt: TGTGCCAGCAGCCTGGGACAGGGAGCGGATACGCAGTATTTT; cdr3_aa: CASSLGQGADTQYF; j_call: TRBJ2-3; v_call: TRBV7-8; d_call: TRBD1; clone_size: NA
cdr3_nt: TGCGCCAGCAGCTTGAGGGACCTCCTCGACAAAAACATTCAGTACTTC; cdr3_aa: CASSLRDLLDKNIQYF; j_call: TRBJ2-4; v_call: TRBV5-1; d_call: NA; clone_size: NA
cdr3_nt: TGCAGCGTTACTACAGGGGATGGCTACACCTTC; cdr3_aa: CSVTTGDGYTF; j_call: TRBJ1-2; v_call: TRBV29-1; d_call: TRBD1; clone_size: NA
cdr3_nt: TGCGCCAGCAGCTTGGGACAGGGATCGAACACTGAAGCTTTCTTT; cdr3_aa: CASSLGQGSNTEAFF; j_call: TRBJ1-1; v_call: TRBV5-1; d_call: TRBD1; clone_size: NA
cdr3_nt: TGCGCCAGCAGCCCGCGGGGACAGGGGGTGGGGAACACTGAAGCTTTCTTT; cdr3_aa: CASSPRGQGVGNTEAFF; j_call: TRBJ1-1; v_call: TRBV5-1; d_call: TRBD1; clone_size: few
cdr3_nt: TGTGCCACCCTGAGCAGGGCTCGGAACACCGGGGAGCTGTTTTTT; cdr3_aa: CATLSRARNTGELFF; j_call: TRBJ2-2; v_call: TRBV15; d_call: NA; clone_size: NA
cdr3_nt: TGTGCCAGCAGCTTTGGGACAGGGAACACCGGGGAGCTGTTTTTT; cdr3_aa: CASSFGTGNTGELFF; j_call: TRBJ2-2; v_call: TRBV7-7; d_call: TRBD1; clone_size: few
cdr3_nt: TGTGCCAGCAGTGAGGCGACTAGCGGGGGGACAGATACGCAGTATTTT; cdr3_aa: CASSEATSGGTDTQYF; j_call: TRBJ2-3; v_call: TRBV6-1; d_call: TRBD2; clone_size: NA
cdr3_nt: TGTGCCAGTACCCTGGGGGGATCTGGGGCCAACGTCCTGACTTTC; cdr3_aa: CASTLGGSGANVLTF; j_call: TRBJ2-6; v_call: TRBV19; d_call: NA; clone_size: NA
cdr3_nt: TGTGCCTGGAGCACACAGGGAGATCGTGCCTACACCTTC; cdr3_aa: CAWSTQGDRAYTF; j_call: TRBJ1-2; v_call: TRBV30; d_call: NA; clone_size: NA
cdr3_nt: TGTGCCACCGGGGACCCTGGCGAGTCTGGGGCCAACGTCCTGACTTTC; cdr3_aa: CATGDPGESGANVLTF; j_call: TRBJ2-6; v_call: TRBV10-3; d_call: NA; clone_size: NA
cdr3_nt: TGCGCCAGCAGGGGGACTAGCGACGAGGAGACCCAGTACTTC; cdr3_aa: CASRGTSDEETQYF; j_call: TRBJ2-5; v_call: TRBV10-2; d_call: TRBD2; clone_size: NA
cdr3_nt: TGTGCCAGCAGCTTAGTCGCGGGGGATATCACAGATACGCAGTATTTT; cdr3_aa: CASSLVAGDITDTQYF; j_call: TRBJ2-3; v_call: TRBV7-3; d_call: TRBD2; clone_size: few
cdr3_nt: TGTGCCAGCCGAAGGGGGCTGACTAATGAAAAACTGTTTTTT; cdr3_aa: CASRRGLTNEKLFF; j_call: TRBJ1-4; v_call: TRBV7-2; d_call: TRBD1; clone_size: few
cdr3_nt: TGTGCCAGTACCCGGGCAGCAAATCTCTATGGCTACACCTTC; cdr3_aa: CASTRAANLYGYTF; j_call: TRBJ1-2; v_call: TRBV27; d_call: NA; clone_size: NA
cdr3_nt: TGCGCCAGCAGCTTGTATCGTGACAATGAGCAGTTCTTC; cdr3_aa: CASSLYRDNEQFF; j_call: TRBJ2-1; v_call: TRBV5-1; d_call: NA; clone_size: NA
cdr3_nt: TGTGCCAGCAGCAAAGGGGATTGCGTTTCACCCCTCCACTTT; cdr3_aa: CASSKGDCVSPLHF; j_call: TRBJ1-6; v_call: TRBV21-1; d_call: NA; clone_size: NA
cdr3_nt: TGTGCCAGTAGCGTCTCACGGGGCCAGAGCTCCTACAATGAGCAGTTCTTC; cdr3_aa: CASSVSRGQSSYNEQFF; j_call: TRBJ2-1; v_call: TRBV19; d_call: NA; clone_size: NA
cdr3_nt: TGTGCCAGCAGTACTCCGGGACCCGGGCAGGGGGGCTACACCTTC; cdr3_aa: CASSTPGPGQGGYTF; j_call: TRBJ1-2; v_call: TRBV6-5; d_call: NA; clone_size: NA
cdr3_nt: TGTGCCAGCAGCAGGGGGGGGACTAGCGACAATGAGCAGTTCTTC; cdr3_aa: CASSRGGTSDNEQFF; j_call: TRBJ2-1; v_call: TRBV2; d_call: TRBD2; clone_size: NA
cdr3_nt: TGTGCCAGCATGAAGCAGGCTTCTACCGGCTACACCTTC; cdr3_aa: CASMKQASTGYTF; j_call: TRBJ1-2; v_call: TRBV6-5; d_call: NA; clone_size: NA
cdr3_nt: TGTGCCAGCAGCTCACAGGGTTCCACTGAAGCTTTCTTT; cdr3_aa: CASSSQGSTEAFF; j_call: TRBJ1-1; v_call: TRBV7-3; d_call: NA; clone_size: once
cdr3_nt: TGCGCCAGCAGCCCGAGGGTCAGGGCCCCCCTTAATTCACCCCTCCACTTT; cdr3_aa: CASSPRVRAPLNSPLHF; j_call: TRBJ1-6; v_call: TRBV4-1; d_call: NA; clone_size: NA
cdr3_nt: TGTGCCAGCAGTGACGGTAGCTCCTACAATGAGCAGTTCTTC; cdr3_aa: CASSDGSSYNEQFF; j_call: TRBJ2-1; v_call: TRBV2; d_call: NA; clone_size: NA
cdr3_nt: TGTGCCTGGAGTGTTGGGACCGAAGCTTTCTTT; cdr3_aa: CAWSVGTEAFF; j_call: TRBJ1-1; v_call: TRBV30; d_call: NA; clone_size: NA
cdr3_nt: TGTGCCAGCAGCACCCGAGCTAGCGGGGGGGGAGAGACCCAGTACTTC; cdr3_aa: CASSTRASGGGETQYF; j_call: TRBJ2-5; v_call: TRBV7-8; d_call: TRBD2; clone_size: NA
cdr3_nt: TGTGCCAGCAGCTTAGGCCCAGGAAGAGCGGGCTCACCCCTCCACTTT; cdr3_aa: CASSLGPGRAGSPLHF; j_call: TRBJ1-6; v_call: TRBV7-8; d_call: NA; clone_size: NA
cdr3_nt: TGTGCCACCAGCAGAGACCCAGACACTGAAGCTTTCTTT; cdr3_aa: CATSRDPDTEAFF; j_call: TRBJ1-1; v_call: TRBV15; d_call: NA; clone_size: once
cdr3_nt: TGTGCCAGCTCACCAAGTGCCTTGTCCCAAGAGACCCAGTACTTC; cdr3_aa: CASSPSALSQETQYF; j_call: TRBJ2-5; v_call: TRBV18; d_call: NA; clone_size: NA
cdr3_nt: TGTGCCAGCTCACCACTCCCAGATGGAGGCACTGAAGCTTTCTTT; cdr3_aa: CASSPLPDGGTEAFF; j_call: TRBJ1-1; v_call: TRBV18; d_call: NA; clone_size: medium-sized
cdr3_nt: TGTGCCAGTGACGCCCGCAGGGGGCTCTATATTCTCGATCAGCCCCAGCATTTT; cdr3_aa: CASDARRGLYILDQPQHF; j_call: TRBJ1-5; v_call: TRBV27; d_call: TRBD1; clone_size: NA
cdr3_nt: TGTGCCAGTAGCGACACAGGGGGGGATCGCTATGGCTACACCTTC; cdr3_aa: CASSDTGGDRYGYTF; j_call: TRBJ1-2; v_call: TRBV19; d_call: TRBD1; clone_size: NA
cdr3_nt: TGTGCCAGCAGGCGGACAGGCCTCATGAACACTGAAGCTTTCTTT; cdr3_aa: CASRRTGLMNTEAFF; j_call: TRBJ1-1; v_call: TRBV28; d_call: TRBD1; clone_size: NA